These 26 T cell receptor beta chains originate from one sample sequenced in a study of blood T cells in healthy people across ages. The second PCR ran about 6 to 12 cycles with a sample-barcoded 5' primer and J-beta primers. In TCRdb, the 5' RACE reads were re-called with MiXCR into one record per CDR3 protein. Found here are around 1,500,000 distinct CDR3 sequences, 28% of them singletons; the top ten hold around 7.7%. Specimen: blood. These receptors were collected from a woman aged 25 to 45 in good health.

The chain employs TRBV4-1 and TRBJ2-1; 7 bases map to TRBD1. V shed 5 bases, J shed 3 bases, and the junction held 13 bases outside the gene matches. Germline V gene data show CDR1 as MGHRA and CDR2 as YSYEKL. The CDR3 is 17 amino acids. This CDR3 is CASSYGPGQLSYNEQFF. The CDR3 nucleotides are TGCGCCAGCAGCTATGGACCGGGACAGCTAAGCTACAATGAGCAGTTCTTC.

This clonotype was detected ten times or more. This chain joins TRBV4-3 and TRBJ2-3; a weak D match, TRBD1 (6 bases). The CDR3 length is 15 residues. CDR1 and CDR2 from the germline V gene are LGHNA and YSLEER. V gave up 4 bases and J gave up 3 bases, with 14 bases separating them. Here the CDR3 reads CASSRGGFGTDTQYF. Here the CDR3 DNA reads TGCGCCAGCAGCCGAGGGGGTTTCGGTACAGATACGCAGTATTTT.

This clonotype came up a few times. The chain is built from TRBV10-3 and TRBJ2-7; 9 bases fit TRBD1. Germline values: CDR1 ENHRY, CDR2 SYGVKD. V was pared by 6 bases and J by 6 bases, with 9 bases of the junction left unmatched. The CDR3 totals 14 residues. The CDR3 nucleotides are TGTGCCATCAGGGAGGGGACAGGGTTGAGCGAGCAGTACTTC. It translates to CAIREGTGLSEQYF.

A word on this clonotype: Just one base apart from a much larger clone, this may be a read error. CDR3 residues: CSAGRLANAETQYF. Written as DNA, the CDR3 is TGCAGTGCTGGACGCCTAGCGAACGCAGAGACCCAGTACTTC. The rearrangement links TRBV20-1 to TRBJ2-4, with D possibly matching TRBD2 (6 bases). With the DNA end fitting TRBJ2-5 better, the J assignment may be wrong. This CDR3 has 14 residues. Germline V lookup: CDR1 DFQATT, CDR2 SNEGSKA (reference sequence).

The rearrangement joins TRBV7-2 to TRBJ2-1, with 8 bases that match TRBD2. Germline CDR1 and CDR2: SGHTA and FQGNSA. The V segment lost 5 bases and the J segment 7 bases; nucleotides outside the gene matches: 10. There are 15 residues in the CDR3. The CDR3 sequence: CTSSTQRGRNNEQFF. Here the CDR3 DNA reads TGTACCAGCAGCACTCAGCGGGGGCGAAATAATGAGCAGTTCTTC.

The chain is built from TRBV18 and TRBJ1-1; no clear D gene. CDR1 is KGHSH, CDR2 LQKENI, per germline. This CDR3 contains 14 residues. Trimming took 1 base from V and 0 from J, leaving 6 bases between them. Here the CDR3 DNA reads TGTGCCAGCTCACCACTAACTATGAACACTGAAGCTTTCTTT. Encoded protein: CASSPLTMNTEAFF. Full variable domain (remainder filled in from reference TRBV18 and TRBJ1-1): NAGVMQNPRHLVRRRGQEARLRCSPMKGHSHVYWYRQLPEEGLKFMVYLQKENIIDESGMPKERFSAEFPKEGPSILRIQQVVRGDSAAYFCASSPLTMNTEAFFGQGTRLTVV.

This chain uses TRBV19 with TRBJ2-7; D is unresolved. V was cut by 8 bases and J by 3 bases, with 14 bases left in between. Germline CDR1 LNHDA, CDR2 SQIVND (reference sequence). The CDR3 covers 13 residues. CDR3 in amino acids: CASSSSPNYEQYF. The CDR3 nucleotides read TGTGCCAGTTCTTCCAGTCCGAACTACGAGCAGTACTTC.

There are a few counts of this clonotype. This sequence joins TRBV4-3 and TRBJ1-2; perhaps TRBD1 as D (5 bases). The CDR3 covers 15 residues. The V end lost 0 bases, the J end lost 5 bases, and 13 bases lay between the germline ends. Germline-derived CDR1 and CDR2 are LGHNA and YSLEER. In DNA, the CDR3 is TGCGCCAGCAGCCAAGATAGGGAGACAGAATATGGCTACACCTTC. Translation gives CASSQDRETEYGYTF.

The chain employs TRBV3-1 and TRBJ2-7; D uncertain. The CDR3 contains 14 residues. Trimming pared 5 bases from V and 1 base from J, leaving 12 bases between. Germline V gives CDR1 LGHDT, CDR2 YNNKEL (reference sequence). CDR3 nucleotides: TGTGCCAGCAGCGAGTACGGCAGATCCTACGAGCAGTACTTC. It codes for CASSEYGRSYEQYF.

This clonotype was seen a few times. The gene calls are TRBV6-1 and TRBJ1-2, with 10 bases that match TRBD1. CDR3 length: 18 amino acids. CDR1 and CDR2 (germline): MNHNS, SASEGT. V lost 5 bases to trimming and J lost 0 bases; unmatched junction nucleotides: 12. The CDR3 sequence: CASSPPGTGVPPNYGYTF. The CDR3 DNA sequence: TGTGCCAGCAGTCCCCCCGGGACAGGGGTTCCCCCTAACTATGGCTACACCTTC.

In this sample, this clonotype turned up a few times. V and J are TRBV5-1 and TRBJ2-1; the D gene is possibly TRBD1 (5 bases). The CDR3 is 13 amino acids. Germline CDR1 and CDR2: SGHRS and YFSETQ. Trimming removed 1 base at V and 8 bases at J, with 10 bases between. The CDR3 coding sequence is TGCGCCAGCAGCTTGATGGGGCTCGATGAGCAGTTCTTC. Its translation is CASSLMGLDEQFF.

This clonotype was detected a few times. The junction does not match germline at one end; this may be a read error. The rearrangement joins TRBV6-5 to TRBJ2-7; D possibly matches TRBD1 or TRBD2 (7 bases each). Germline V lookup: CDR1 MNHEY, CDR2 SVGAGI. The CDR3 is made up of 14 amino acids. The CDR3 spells CSSSGTVAPYEQYF. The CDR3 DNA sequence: TGTTCCAGCAGCGGGACAGTCGCGCCCTACGAGCAGTACTTC.

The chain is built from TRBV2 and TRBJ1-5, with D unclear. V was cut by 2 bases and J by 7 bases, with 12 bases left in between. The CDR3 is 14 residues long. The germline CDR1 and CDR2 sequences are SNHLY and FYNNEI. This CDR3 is CASSERSGYQPQHF. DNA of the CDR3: TGTGCCAGCAGTGAACGGTCCGGGTACCAGCCCCAGCATTTT.

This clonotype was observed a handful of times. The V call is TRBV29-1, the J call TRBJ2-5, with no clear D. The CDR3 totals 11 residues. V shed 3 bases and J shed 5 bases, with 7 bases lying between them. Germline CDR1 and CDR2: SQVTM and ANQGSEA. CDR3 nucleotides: TGCAGCGTTGACACTTGGGAGACCCAGTACTTC. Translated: CSVDTWETQYF.

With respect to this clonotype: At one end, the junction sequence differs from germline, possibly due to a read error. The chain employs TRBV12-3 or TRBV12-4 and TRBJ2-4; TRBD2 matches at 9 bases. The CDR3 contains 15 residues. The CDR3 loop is CAISLEAGGDYERYF. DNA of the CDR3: TGTGCCATCAGTTTAGAAGCGGGGGGAGACTACGAGCGGTACTTC.

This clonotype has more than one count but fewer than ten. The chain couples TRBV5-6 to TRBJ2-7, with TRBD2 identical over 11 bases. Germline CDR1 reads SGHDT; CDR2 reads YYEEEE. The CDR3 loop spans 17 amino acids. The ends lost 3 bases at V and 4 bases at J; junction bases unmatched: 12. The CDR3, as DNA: TGTGCCAGCAGCTCGACGTTACTAGCGGGGGTTTCTTACGAGCAGTACTTC. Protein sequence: CASSSTLLAGVSYEQYF.

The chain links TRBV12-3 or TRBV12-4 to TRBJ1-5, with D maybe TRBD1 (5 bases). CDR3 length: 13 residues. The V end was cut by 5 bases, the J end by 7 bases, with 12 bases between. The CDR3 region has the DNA TGTGCCAGCAGTATGGGGGACGAGCAGCCCCAGCATTTT. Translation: CASSMGDEQPQHF.

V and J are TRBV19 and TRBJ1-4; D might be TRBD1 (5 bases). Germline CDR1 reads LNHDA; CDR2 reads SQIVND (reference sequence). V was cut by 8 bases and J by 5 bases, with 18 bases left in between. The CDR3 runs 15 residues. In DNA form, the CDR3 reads TGTGCCAGTGCTAGCCTGGAGGGGTTGAATGAAAAACTGTTTTTT. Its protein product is CASASLEGLNEKLFF. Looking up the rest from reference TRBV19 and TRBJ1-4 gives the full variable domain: DGGITQSPKYLFRKEGQNVTLSCEQNLNHDAMYWYRQDPGQGLRLIYYSQIVNDFQKGDIAEGYSVSREKKESFPLTVTSAQKNPTAFYLCASASLEGLNEKLFFGSGTQLSVL.

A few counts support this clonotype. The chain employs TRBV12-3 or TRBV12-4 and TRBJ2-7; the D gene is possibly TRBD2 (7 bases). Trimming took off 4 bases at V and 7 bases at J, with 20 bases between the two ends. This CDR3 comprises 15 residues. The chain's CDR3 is CASSSGGGSYNEQYF. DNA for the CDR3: TGTGCCAGCAGTTCGGGGGGCGGCTCCTACAATGAGCAGTACTTC.

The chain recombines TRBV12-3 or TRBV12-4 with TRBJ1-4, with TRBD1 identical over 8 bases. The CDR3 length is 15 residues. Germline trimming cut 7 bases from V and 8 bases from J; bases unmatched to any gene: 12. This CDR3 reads CASNSVDRGDEKLFF. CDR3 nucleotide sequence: TGTGCCAGCAACAGCGTAGACAGGGGAGACGAAAAACTGTTTTTT.

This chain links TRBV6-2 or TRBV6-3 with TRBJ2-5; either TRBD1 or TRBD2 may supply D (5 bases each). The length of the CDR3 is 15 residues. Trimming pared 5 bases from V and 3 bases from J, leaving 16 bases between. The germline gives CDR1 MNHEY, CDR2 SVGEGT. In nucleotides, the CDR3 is TGTGCCAGCAGTACCACCGGACGGGGCGAAGAGACCCAGTACTTC. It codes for CASSTTGRGEETQYF.

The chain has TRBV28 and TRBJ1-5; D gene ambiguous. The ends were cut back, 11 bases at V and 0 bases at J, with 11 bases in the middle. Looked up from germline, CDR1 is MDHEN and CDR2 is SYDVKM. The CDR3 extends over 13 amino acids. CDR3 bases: TGTGCCGTACAGAAAATTAGCAATCAGCCCCAGCATTTT. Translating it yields CAVQKISNQPQHF.

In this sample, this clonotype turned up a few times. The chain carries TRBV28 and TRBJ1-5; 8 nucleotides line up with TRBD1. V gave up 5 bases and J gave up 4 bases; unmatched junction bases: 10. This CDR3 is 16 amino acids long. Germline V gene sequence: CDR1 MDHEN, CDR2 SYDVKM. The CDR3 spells CASSPRTGWGNQPQHF. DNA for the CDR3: TGTGCCAGCAGTCCCCGGACAGGGTGGGGTAATCAGCCCCAGCATTTT.

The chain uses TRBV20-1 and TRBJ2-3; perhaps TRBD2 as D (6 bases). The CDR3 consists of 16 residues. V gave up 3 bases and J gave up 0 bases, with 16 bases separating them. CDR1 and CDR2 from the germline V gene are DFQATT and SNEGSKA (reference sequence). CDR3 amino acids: CSASFSGEDSTDTQYF. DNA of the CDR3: TGCAGTGCTAGTTTTAGCGGTGAGGATAGCACAGATACGCAGTATTTT.

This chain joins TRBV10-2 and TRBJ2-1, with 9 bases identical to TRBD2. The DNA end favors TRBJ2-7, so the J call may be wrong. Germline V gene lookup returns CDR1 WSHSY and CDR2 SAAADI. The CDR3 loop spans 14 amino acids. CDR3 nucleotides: TGCGCCGGGAAGCCTAGCGGGATAAACAATGAGCAGTACTTC. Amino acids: CAGKPSGINNEQYF.

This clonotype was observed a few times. CDR3 sequence: CASSPEGTVQETQYF. CDR3 nucleotide sequence: TGCGCCAGCAGCCCAGAGGGGACGGTACAAGAGACCCAGTACTTC. The V and J genes are TRBV5-1 and TRBJ2-5, with D possibly being TRBD1 or TRBD2 (5 bases each). Trimming cost V 4 bases and J 2 bases, with 15 bases left between them. The CDR3 covers 15 residues. Germline CDR1 SGHRS, CDR2 YFSETQ.